This T cell receptor (beta chain) was found in a study of CD8 T cells in Susac syndrome. The study's findings and limits: Acknowledgment was made by the study that its TCR sequencing and HLA analysis involved a relatively small number of individuals.

In this sample, this clonotype turned up once. Its specificity is unknown. The CD8+ and CD4+ T cells were isolated magnetically using a negative isolation approach, whereas the TEMRA cells were enriched by FACS. Random hexamers were used to reverse transcribe an amount of 0.5 to 1 ug RNA. The immunoSEQ assay covered 54 Vbeta and 13 Jbeta segments for CDR3. TCRdb passed the immunoSEQ multiplex PCR reads through MiXCR, listing each CDR3 protein once. The sample consists of about 120,000 distinct CDR3 sequences, roughly 94% of them appearing once. The TCR was taken from a human donor with Susac syndrome. Material for sequencing was CD8+ T cells from PBMCs.

DNA of the CDR3: TGCAGTGGCCCCGGTAGCTTCCAGCAGTACTTC. Its translation: CSGPGSFQQYF. The rearrangement uses TRBV20-1 and TRBJ2-7; D is undetermined. The CDR3 loop spans 11 amino acids. Germline V gives CDR1 DFQATT, CDR2 SNEGSKA (reference sequence). Trimming left V 7 bases short and J 8 bases short, with 15 bases between.